Below are 10 T cell receptor beta chains sequenced from a single sample in a study of OX40 agonist ivuxolimab in advanced cancers. The method was immunoSEQ multiplex PCR; TCRdb's version includes in-frame clones alone and lacks a portion of them. This sample carries tens of thousands of clones, around 84% of them seen once, and the ten largest clones take 1.1%. Sequencing was performed on CD4+ or CD8+ T cells sorted from blood, taken in a trial of the OX40 agonist ivuxolimab. The receptors come from an adult with an advanced solid tumor such as melanoma, head and neck, liver or kidney cancer.

This clone was observed a single time. The chain links TRBV5-5 to TRBJ2-2; D uncertain. V lost 2 bases, J lost 4 bases, and 15 bases lay in between. The CDR3 runs to 16 residues. Germline V gene data show CDR1 as SGHKS and CDR2 as YYEKEE (reference sequence). CDR3 coding DNA: TGTGCCAGCAGCTTTGTATCCCTCGTCGGCACCGGGGAGCTGTTTTTT. Amino acids: CASSFVSLVGTGELFF.

The rearrangement links TRBV20-1 to TRBJ2-3; D is undetermined. The V gene lost 6 bases and the J gene lost 6 bases, with 10 bases spanning the gap. Per germline, CDR1 DFQATT and CDR2 SNEGSKA (reference sequence). This CDR3 has 11 residues. CDR3 nucleotides: TGCAGTGCCCCGCAGCCCGATACGCAGTATTTT. Its translation is CSAPQPDTQYF.

This clone occurred a few times. V is TRBV5-4 and J is TRBJ2-1, with 8 positions matching TRBD2. The germline gives CDR1 SGHNT, CDR2 YYREEE (reference sequence). V lost 5 bases, J lost 5 bases, and 9 bases stayed unmatched. The CDR3 totals 15 residues. CDR3 in DNA: TGTGCCAGCAGGTACTTAGGGCGGGGGGACAATGAGCAGTTCTTC. Its protein is CASRYLGRGDNEQFF.

The rearrangement uses TRBV28 and TRBJ1-2; D not resolved. This CDR3 spans 13 amino acids. From germline, CDR1 is MDHEN and CDR2 SYDVKM. Trimming shortened V by 4 bases and J by 4 bases, and 10 bases separated the two germline ends. The CDR3 bases are TGTGCCAGCAGTTCAGTCGCAGCCTATGGCTACACCTTC. It codes for CASSSVAAYGYTF.

The chain employs TRBV7-9 and TRBJ1-2, with D uncertain. The CDR3 totals 15 residues. The V and J ends lost 5 bases and 1 base respectively, with 14 bases between them. Germline CDR1 SEHNR, CDR2 FQNEAQ (reference sequence). CDR3 sequence reads: CASSPPLTFNYGYTF. DNA for the CDR3: TGTGCCAGCAGCCCACCTCTAACTTTTAACTATGGCTACACCTTC.

The V call is TRBV5-1, the J call TRBJ1-1, with 8 bases that match TRBD1. Trimming at V came to 4 bases and at J to 4 bases, leaving 3 bases not matched to a gene. The CDR3 has 13 amino acids. Germline lookup yields CDR1 SGHRS and CDR2 YFSETQ. The CDR3 coding sequence is TGCGCCAGCAGCATAACAGGGGGCACTGAAGCTTTCTTT. Encoded protein: CASSITGGTEAFF.

V and J are TRBV2 and TRBJ1-2, with 7 bases lining up with TRBD1. The CDR3 is 16 residues long. The V gene end was trimmed by 6 bases and the J gene end by 8 bases; junction bases not matched to a gene: 18. Germline CDR1 is SNHLY and CDR2 is FYNNEI. This CDR3 reads CASSSRGSGGLYGYTF. In DNA, the CDR3 is TGTGCCAGCAGCTCTAGGGGGTCAGGGGGATTGTACGGCTACACCTTC.

This clone has just one count. V usage is TRBV6-6 and J usage is TRBJ1-1; D is unresolved. This CDR3 comprises 16 residues. The V and J ends lost 2 bases and 0 bases respectively, with 13 bases between them. The germline CDR1 and CDR2 sequences are MNHNY and SVGAGI (reference sequence). CDR3 loop: CASSYGVSRLNTEAFF. DNA for the CDR3: TGTGCCAGCAGTTACGGGGTGTCCCGCTTGAACACTGAAGCTTTCTTT.

The V gene is TRBV9, the J gene TRBJ2-1; a weak D match, TRBD2 (5 bases). The CDR3 contains 15 residues. The V end lost 4 bases, the J end lost 6 bases, and 17 bases lay between the germline ends. Germline V gene lookup returns CDR1 SGDLS and CDR2 YYNGEE. The CDR3 sequence is CASSPGSEVGNEQFF. The CDR3 DNA follows: TGTGCCAGCAGCCCCGGCTCGGAGGTCGGCAATGAGCAGTTCTTC.

The rearrangement joins TRBV18 to TRBJ2-2; 7 bases are a match to TRBD1. Trimming removed 4 bases from V and 5 bases from J; junction bases left unmatched: 4. The CDR3 covers 14 residues. CDR1 and CDR2 (germline): KGHSH, LQKENI. The CDR3 reads CASSRDRETGELFF. CDR3 DNA: TGTGCCAGCTCACGGGACAGAGAGACCGGGGAGCTGTTTTTT.